This TCR beta chain was captured by sequencing in a study of PD-1 blockade in classical Hodgkin lymphoma. The ends lost 1 base at V and 10 bases at J; junction bases unmatched: 15. The germline gives CDR1 LGHNA, CDR2 YSLEER. The CDR3 has 16 amino acids. The repertoire was sequenced with immunoSEQ multiplex PCR; TCRdb's copy has only in-frame clones and lacks some. The sample consists of 20,000 to 25,000 clones, around three quarters of them appearing once. The patients all showed relapse after autologous stem cell transplantation, while their brentuximab vedotin exposure varied. V gene TRBV4-3 combines with J gene TRBJ2-5; 7 bases map to TRBD2. This specimen was peripheral blood mononuclear cells (PBMCs), taken before the second cycle of nivolumab. The TCR originated in a human donor with classical Hodgkin lymphoma. The CDR3 region has the DNA TGCGCCAGCAGCCAAGTACTTATGGGGCAGGGAGGGGACCAGTACTTC. Translated: CASSQVLMGQGGDQYF.